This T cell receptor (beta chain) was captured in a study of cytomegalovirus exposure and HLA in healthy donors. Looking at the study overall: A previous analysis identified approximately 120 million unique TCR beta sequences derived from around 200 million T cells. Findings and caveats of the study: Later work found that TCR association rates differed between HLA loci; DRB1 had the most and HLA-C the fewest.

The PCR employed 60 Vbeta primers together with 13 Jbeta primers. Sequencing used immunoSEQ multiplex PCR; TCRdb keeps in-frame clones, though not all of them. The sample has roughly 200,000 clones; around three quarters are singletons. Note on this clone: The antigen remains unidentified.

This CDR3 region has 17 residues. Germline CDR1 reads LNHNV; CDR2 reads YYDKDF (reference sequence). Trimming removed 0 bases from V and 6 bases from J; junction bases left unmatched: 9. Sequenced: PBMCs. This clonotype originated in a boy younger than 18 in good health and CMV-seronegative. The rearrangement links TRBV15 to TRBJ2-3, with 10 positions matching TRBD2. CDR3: CATSRDLRLAGPDTQYF. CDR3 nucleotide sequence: TGTGCCACCAGCAGAGATTTAAGACTAGCGGGCCCGGATACGCAGTATTTT. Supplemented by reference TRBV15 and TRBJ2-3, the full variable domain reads DAMVIQNPRYQVTQFGKPVTLSCSQTLNHNVMYWYQQKSSQAPKLLFHYYDKDFNNEADTPDNFQSRRPNTSFCFLDIRSPGLGDTAMYLCATSRDLRLAGPDTQYFGPGTRLTVL.